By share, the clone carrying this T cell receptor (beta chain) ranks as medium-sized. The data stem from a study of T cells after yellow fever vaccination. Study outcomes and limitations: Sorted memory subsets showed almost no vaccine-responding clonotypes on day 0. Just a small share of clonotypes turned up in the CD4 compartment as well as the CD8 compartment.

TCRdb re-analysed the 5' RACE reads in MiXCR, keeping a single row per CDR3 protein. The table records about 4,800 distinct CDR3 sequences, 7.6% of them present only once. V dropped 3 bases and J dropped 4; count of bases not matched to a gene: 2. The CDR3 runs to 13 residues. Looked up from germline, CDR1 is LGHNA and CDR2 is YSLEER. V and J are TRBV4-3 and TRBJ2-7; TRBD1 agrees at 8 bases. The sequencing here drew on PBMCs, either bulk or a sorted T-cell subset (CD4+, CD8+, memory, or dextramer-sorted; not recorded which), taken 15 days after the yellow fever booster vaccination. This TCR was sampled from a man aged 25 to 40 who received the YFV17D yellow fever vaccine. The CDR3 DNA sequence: TGCGCCAGCAGCCAGAGACAGGGGTACGAGCAGTACTTC. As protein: CASSQRQGYEQYF.